This passage covers 17 T cell receptor beta chains from one sample sequenced in a study of chemoradiotherapy in HPV16-positive cancers. The repertoire was sequenced with immunoSEQ multiplex PCR; TCRdb's copy has only in-frame clones and lacks some. The sample lists under 15,000 clones, more than 75% seen once, with roughly 2.4% in the top ten. Sequences were derived from blood, sampled from a patient who underwent chemoradiotherapy. These receptors all come from a human donor with HPV-associated anogenital cancer.

V gene TRBV19 combines with J gene TRBJ2-5; D is perhaps TRBD1 (5 bases). The tail of the sequence fits TRBJ2-7 better, so the J call may be wrong. CDR1 and CDR2 from the germline V gene are LNHDA and SQIVND (reference sequence). The CDR3 consists of 12 residues. The CDR3 is CASSPQGYEQYF. The CDR3 region has the DNA TGTGCCAGTAGTCCCCAGGGTTACGAGCAGTACTTC.

The chain combines TRBV7-8 with TRBJ2-2, with 7 nucleotides matching TRBD2. V shed 5 bases and J 2 bases; nucleotides not matched to a gene: 5. Per germline, CDR1 SGHVS and CDR2 FQNEAQ. The CDR3 consists of 15 residues. CDR3 residues: CASSNRDYNTGELFF. In DNA form, the CDR3 reads TGTGCCAGCAGCAACCGGGACTATAACACCGGGGAGCTGTTTTTT.

The rearrangement uses TRBV7-2 and TRBJ1-4, with 10 bases identical to TRBD1. This CDR3 region has 14 residues. V dropped 5 bases and J dropped 11; count of bases not matched to a gene: 8. Germline V gene data show CDR1 as SGHTA and CDR2 as FQGNSA. The CDR3 nucleotides are TGTGCCAGCAGCCCGGACAGGGGGGTGGACAAACTGTTTTTT. The encoded protein is CASSPDRGVDKLFF.

The chain recombines TRBV5-5 with TRBJ1-3; D not certain. Germline CDR1 and CDR2: SGHKS and YYEKEE (reference sequence). Trimming took off 5 bases at V and 2 bases at J, with 14 bases between the two ends. CDR3 size: 15 residues. The CDR3 coding sequence is TGTGCCAGCAGGTCGGAAATCGCGGCTGGAAACACCATATATTTT. Its translation: CASRSEIAAGNTIYF. Combining the CDR3 with reference TRBV5-5 and TRBJ1-3 gives the whole variable domain DAGVTQSPTHLIKTRGQQVTLRCSPISGHKSVSWYQQVLGQGPQFIFQYYEKEERGRGNFPDRFSARQFPNYSSELNVNALLLGDSALYLCASRSEIAAGNTIYFGEGSWLTVV.

V usage is TRBV5-1 and J usage is TRBJ2-1; 9 nucleotides line up with TRBD2. Trimming removed 0 bases from V and 0 bases from J; junction bases left unmatched: 7. The CDR3 loop spans 18 amino acids. Germline CDR1 and CDR2: SGHRS and YFSETQ. The CDR3 DNA follows: TGCGCCAGCAGCTTGGATCCTAGCGGGGTAAGCTCCTACAATGAGCAGTTCTTC. It is translated as CASSLDPSGVSSYNEQFF.

The V call is TRBV6-5, the J call TRBJ1-1, with 7 bases fitting TRBD1. The CDR3 length is 14 residues. V shed 2 bases, J shed 6 bases, and the junction held 6 bases outside the gene matches. The germline CDR1 and CDR2 sequences are MNHEY and SVGAGI. The CDR3 loop reads CASSYGFQGAEAFF. Written as DNA, the CDR3 is TGTGCCAGCAGTTACGGTTTCCAGGGGGCTGAAGCTTTCTTT.

The chain recombines TRBV6-5 with TRBJ2-7; the D is unclear. The CDR3 loop spans 15 amino acids. CDR1 is MNHEY, CDR2 SVGAGI, per germline. The V end lost 0 bases, the J end lost 6 bases, and 15 bases lay between the germline ends. The DNA of the CDR3 is TGTGCCAGCAGTTACTCGTCGCCGGGTAAGGGCGAGCAGTACTTC. Encoded protein: CASSYSSPGKGEQYF.

This clone is a singleton in its sample. The V call is TRBV5-1, the J call TRBJ1-2; the D is unclear. This CDR3 has 13 residues. V dropped 4 bases and J dropped 7 bases, with 14 bases sitting between them. The germline V gene has CDR1 SGHRS and CDR2 YFSETQ. CDR3 residues: CASSVWPLSGYTF. Written as DNA, the CDR3 is TGCGCCAGCAGCGTGTGGCCTTTGTCTGGCTACACCTTC.

V and J are TRBV2 and TRBJ2-3, with TRBD2 matching over 10 bases. The trim removed 3 bases at V and 8 bases at J, leaving 8 bases unmatched. CDR1 is SNHLY, CDR2 FYNNEI, per germline. This CDR3 contains 15 residues. The CDR3 DNA reads as TGTGCCAGCAGTGATGAGCGGGGGGGCAGGGCTACGCAGTATTTT. This encodes CASSDERGGRATQYF. The variable domain in full, completed from reference TRBV2 and TRBJ2-3, reads EPEVTQTPSHQVTQMGQEVILRCVPISNHLYFYWYRQILGQKVEFLVSFYNNEISEKSEIFDDQFSVERPDGSNFTLKIRSTKLEDSAMYFCASSDERGGRATQYFGPGTRLTVL.

The chain couples TRBV5-1 to TRBJ1-1, with 9 nucleotides matching TRBD1. Germline CDR1 SGHRS, CDR2 YFSETQ. Unmatched junction bases numbered 6, after V lost 5 bases and J lost 7 bases. The CDR3 is 13 residues long. The CDR3 region is CASSGQGQNEAFF. For the CDR3, the DNA is TGCGCCAGCAGTGGACAGGGGCAAAATGAAGCTTTCTTT.

This clone was detected only once. V is TRBV11-1 and J is TRBJ2-3; D is unresolved. The germline V and J ends were trimmed by 2 bases and 3 bases, with 3 bases remaining between them. CDR3 length: 12 amino acids. The germline gives CDR1 SGHAT, CDR2 FQDESV (reference sequence). The CDR3 region is CASSLSTDTQYF. CDR3 nucleotides: TGTGCCAGCAGCTTAAGTACAGATACGCAGTATTTT.

The chain recombines TRBV5-1 with TRBJ1-2; 11 bases align to TRBD1. The V gene's germline CDR1 is SGHRS and CDR2 YFSETQ. CDR3 length: 16 residues. The ends lost 4 bases at V and 2 bases at J; junction bases unmatched: 7. DNA for the CDR3: TGCGCCAGCAGCCCCGGGACAGGGGGAATAAACTATGGCTACACCTTC. Its protein is CASSPGTGGINYGYTF.

The chain employs TRBV5-1 and TRBJ2-3; D gene unclear. The germline gives CDR1 SGHRS, CDR2 YFSETQ. The CDR3 length is 11 residues. Trimming left V 2 bases short and J 5 bases short, with 3 bases between. For the CDR3, the DNA is TGCGCCAGCAGCTTTTTAGATACGCAGTATTTT. Translation: CASSFLDTQYF.

The chain is built from TRBV13 and TRBJ2-7; 11 bases are shared with TRBD2. CDR1 is PRHDT and CDR2 is FYEKMQ in the germline V gene (reference sequence). Germline trimming cut 4 bases from V and 7 bases from J; bases unmatched to any gene: 18. CDR3 length: 18 residues. The CDR3 DNA sequence: TGTGCCAGCAGCTCCCTGTATTCCTCTAGCGGGGGGCTCTTGGAGCAGTACTTC. Its translation: CASSSLYSSSGGLLEQYF. Filled out from reference TRBV13 and TRBJ2-7, the complete variable domain reads AAGVIQSPRHLIKEKRETATLKCYPIPRHDTVYWYQQGPGQDPQFLISFYEKMQSDKGSIPDRFSAQQFSDYHSELNMSSLELGDSALYFCASSSLYSSSGGLLEQYFGPGTRLTVT.

This chain joins TRBV6-6 and TRBJ2-2; D unresolved. V lost 6 bases and J 2 bases, leaving 10 bases between the germline ends. In germline, CDR1 is MNHNY, CDR2 SVGAGI (reference sequence). The CDR3 loop spans 14 amino acids. The CDR3 nucleotides are TGTGCCAGCAGCCTCGGGCGAAACACCGGGGAGCTGTTTTTT. Its protein is CASSLGRNTGELFF.

V gene TRBV14 combines with J gene TRBJ2-7, with a weak D call TRBD2 (5 bases). Germline V CDR1 and CDR2: SGHDN, FVKESK. Trimming pared 5 bases from V and 3 bases from J, leaving 14 bases between. The CDR3 extends over 14 amino acids. In nucleotides, the CDR3 is TGTGCCAGCAGCGAAGGACTTAGGAACTACGAGCAGTACTTC. Translating gives CASSEGLRNYEQYF.

The V gene is TRBV2, the J gene TRBJ1-1; 8 bases are shared with TRBD1. V lost 2 bases, J lost 8 bases, and 7 bases stayed unmatched. The CDR3 sequence is 14 residues long. CDR1 is SNHLY, CDR2 FYNNEI, per germline. The CDR3 DNA is TGTGCCAGCAGTGAAATAGCCCGGGACAGGGAAGCTTTCTTT. It translates to CASSEIARDREAFF.